These 12 T cell receptor beta chains originate from one sample sequenced in a study of identical twins. In TCRdb, the 5' RACE reads were re-called with MiXCR into one record per CDR3 protein. The table has about 240,000 distinct CDR3 sequences, about an eighth seen once. These same records also appear under a second study, on yellow fever vaccine responses in identical twins.

Sequences were obtained from memory (CD45RO+) T cells sorted from blood. Receptors originate from a woman between 18 and 29 years old in good health.

This chain links TRBV19 with TRBJ2-1, with D perhaps matching TRBD1 (5 bases). The CDR3 length is 14 residues. CDR1 is LNHDA, CDR2 SQIVND, per germline (reference sequence). The V gene lost 5 bases and the J gene lost 0 bases, with 8 bases spanning the gap. In DNA, the CDR3 is TGTGCCAGTAGTTTACAGGTCTCCTACAATGAGCAGTTCTTC. Translation: CASSLQVSYNEQFF.

This clonotype was recorded many times. The chain combines TRBV4-2 with TRBJ1-2; TRBD1 agrees at 12 bases. Germline assignment: CDR1 LGHNA and CDR2 YNFKEQ. The CDR3 loop spans 19 amino acids. Trimming cost V 2 bases and J 2 bases; bases outside gene matches: 12. CDR3 nucleotide sequence: TGTGCCAGCAGCCAACTTCCGGGACAGGGGGCGCTGGGGAACTATGGCTACACCTTC. The encoded protein is CASSQLPGQGALGNYGYTF.

The J gene is TRBJ2-1, the V gene TRBV6-1, with 9 bases lining up with TRBD2. The CDR3 spans 16 residues. The germline V gene has CDR1 MNHNS and CDR2 SASEGT. V was clipped by 5 bases and J by 4 bases; unmatched bases: 9. CDR3 nucleotides: TGTGCCAGCAGTCCTGGCGGGGGGGTGGGGTACAATGAGCAGTTCTTC. Encoded protein: CASSPGGGVGYNEQFF.

This clonotype was detected only a few times. The chain is built from TRBV6-1 and TRBJ2-2; D may correspond to TRBD1 or TRBD2 (5 bases each). The CDR3 sequence is 17 residues long. V shed 7 bases and J shed 2 bases, with 20 bases lying between them. Germline assignment: CDR1 MNHNS and CDR2 SASEGT. The CDR3: CASINGGGRINTGELFF. CDR3 nucleotide sequence: TGTGCCAGCATCAACGGTGGGGGACGGATTAACACCGGGGAGCTGTTTTTT.

The rearrangement links TRBV28 to TRBJ1-6; a possible D gene is TRBD1 (5 bases). The CDR3 is 14 residues long. Germline V lookup: CDR1 MDHEN, CDR2 SYDVKM. Trimming stripped 6 bases from V and 4 bases from J, with 10 bases between. Here the CDR3 reads CASSAGRYNSPLHF. In nucleotides, the CDR3 is TGTGCCAGCAGCGCGGGACGTTATAATTCACCCCTCCACTTT.

Ten or more counts support this clonotype. This chain joins TRBV29-1 and TRBJ2-3, with TRBD2 matching over 11 bases. Germline V gives CDR1 SQVTM, CDR2 ANQGSEA. Unmatched junction bases numbered 7, after V lost 6 bases and J lost 5 bases. This CDR3 contains 14 residues. In DNA, the CDR3 is TGCAGCGTAGGGACCGGGACTAGCGGAGATACGCAGTATTTT. Protein sequence: CSVGTGTSGDTQYF.

This clonotype has a handful of counts. This chain joins TRBV10-3 and TRBJ2-7; D call uncertain. Germline V gene sequence: CDR1 ENHRY, CDR2 SYGVKD. The CDR3 consists of 15 residues. V was shortened by 4 bases and J by 3 bases, with 16 bases between the two germline ends. This chain's CDR3 is CAISVNRTYRYEQYF. CDR3 DNA: TGTGCCATCAGTGTGAATAGGACCTACCGCTACGAGCAGTACTTC.

The chain recombines TRBV7-2 with TRBJ2-7, with D perhaps TRBD2 (5 bases). V gave up 2 bases and J gave up 5 bases, with 13 bases separating them. The CDR3 runs 14 residues. Germline CDR1 reads SGHTA; CDR2 reads FQGNSA. The CDR3 DNA reads TGTGCCAGCAGCTTAAGACGGGATCCCCACGAGCAGTACTTC. Protein sequence: CASSLRRDPHEQYF.

At least ten counts were recorded for this clonotype. V is TRBV27 and J is TRBJ1-1; D remains ambiguous. Germline values: CDR1 MNHEY, CDR2 SMNVEV (reference sequence). V lost 5 bases and J 2 bases, leaving 15 bases between the germline ends. CDR3 length equals 15 residues. The CDR3 nucleotides are TGTGCCAGCAGTGTCGGACCGATACCTAACACTGAAGCTTTCTTT. Translating gives CASSVGPIPNTEAFF.

The chain recombines TRBV19 with TRBJ1-1, with 9 bases matching TRBD1. In germline, CDR1 is LNHDA, CDR2 SQIVND (reference sequence). This CDR3 is 12 amino acids long. V was clipped by 8 bases and J by 5 bases; unmatched bases: 3. CDR3 nucleotide sequence: TGTGCCAGTGGGGACAGGGTAACTGAAGCTTTCTTT. It is translated as CASGDRVTEAFF. The entire variable domain, with the rest obtained from reference TRBV19 and TRBJ1-1, is as follows: DGGITQSPKYLFRKEGQNVTLSCEQNLNHDAMYWYRQDPGQGLRLIYYSQIVNDFQKGDIAEGYSVSREKKESFPLTVTSAQKNPTAFYLCASGDRVTEAFFGQGTRLTVV.

This clonotype was recorded many times. The chain combines TRBV29-1 with TRBJ2-1, with 11 nucleotides matching TRBD2. Trimming took 3 bases from V and 3 from J; bases not matched to a gene: 13. CDR1 SQVTM and CDR2 ANQGSEA come from the germline V gene. This CDR3 region has 18 residues. The CDR3 nucleotides read TGCAGCGTTGATCTTGGCAGGTTGGGGACTAGCGGCTACAATGAGCAGTTCTTC. Its protein is CSVDLGRLGTSGYNEQFF.

This clonotype was counted a single time. This chain links TRBV12-3 or TRBV12-4 with TRBJ2-7; weak D call: TRBD2 (6 bases). The CDR3 runs 13 residues. V was cut by 5 bases and J by 2 bases, with 10 bases left in between. In DNA form, the CDR3 reads TGTGCCAGCAGTAAGCGGGTTACCTACGAGCAGTACTTC. Protein sequence: CASSKRVTYEQYF.